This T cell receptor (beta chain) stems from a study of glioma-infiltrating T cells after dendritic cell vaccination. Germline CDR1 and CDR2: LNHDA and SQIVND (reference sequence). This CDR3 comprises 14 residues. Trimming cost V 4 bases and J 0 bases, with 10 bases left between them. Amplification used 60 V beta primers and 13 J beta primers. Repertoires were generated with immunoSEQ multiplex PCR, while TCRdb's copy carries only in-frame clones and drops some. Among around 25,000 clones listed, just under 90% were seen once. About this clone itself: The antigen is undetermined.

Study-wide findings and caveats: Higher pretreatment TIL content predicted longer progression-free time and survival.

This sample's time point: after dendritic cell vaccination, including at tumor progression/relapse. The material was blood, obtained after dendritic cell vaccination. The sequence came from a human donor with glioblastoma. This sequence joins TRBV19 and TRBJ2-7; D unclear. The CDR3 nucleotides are TGTGCCAGTAGTAATCAGGCGCCCTCCTACGAGCAGTACTTC. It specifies CASSNQAPSYEQYF.